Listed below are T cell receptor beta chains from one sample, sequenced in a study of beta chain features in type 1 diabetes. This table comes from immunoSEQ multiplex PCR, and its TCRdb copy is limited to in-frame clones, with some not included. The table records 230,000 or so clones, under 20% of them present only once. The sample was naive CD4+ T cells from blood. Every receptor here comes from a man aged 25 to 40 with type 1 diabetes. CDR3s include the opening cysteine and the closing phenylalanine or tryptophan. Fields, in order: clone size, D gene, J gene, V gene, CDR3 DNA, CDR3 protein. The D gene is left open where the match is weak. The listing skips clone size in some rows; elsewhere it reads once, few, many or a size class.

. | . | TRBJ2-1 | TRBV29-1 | TGCAGCGTTGAAGTGAGCGGAAAGGCGGCGGATGAGCAGTTCTTC | CSVEVSGKAADEQFF
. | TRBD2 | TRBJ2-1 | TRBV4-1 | TGCGCCAGCAGCCGGGTCATAGCGGGAGGCGTCTCCTACAATGAGCAGTTCTTC | CASSRVIAGGVSYNEQFF
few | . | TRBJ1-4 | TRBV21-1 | TGTGCCAGCAGCGACAGGGATGGTTTT | CASSDRDGF
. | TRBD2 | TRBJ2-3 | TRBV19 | TGTGCCAGTAGTATGAGCGGGAGGGCCACAGATACGCAGTATTTT | CASSMSGRATDTQYF
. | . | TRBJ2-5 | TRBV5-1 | TGCGCCAGCAGCTTGACCACAGGGACACGGGGCGAAGAGACCCAGTACTTC | CASSLTTGTRGEETQYF
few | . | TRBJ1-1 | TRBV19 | TGTGCCAGTAGTCTCGACAGGAACACTGAAGCTTTCTTT | CASSLDRNTEAFF
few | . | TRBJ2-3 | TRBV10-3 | TGTGCCATCGGGACCACAGATACGCAGTATTTT | CAIGTTDTQYF
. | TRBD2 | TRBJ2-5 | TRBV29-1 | TGCAGCGTTGACCCGGGGGGAGAGACCCAGTACTTC | CSVDPGGETQYF
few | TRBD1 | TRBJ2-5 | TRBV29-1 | TGCAGCGGCCGGACAGGGGAGGAGACCCAGTACTTC | CSGRTGEETQYF
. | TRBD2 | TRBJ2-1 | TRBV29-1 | TGCAGCGGCGATCCGGGACTAGCGACCAATGAGCAGTTCTTC | CSGDPGLATNEQFF
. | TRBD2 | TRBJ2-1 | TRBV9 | TGTGCCAGCAGCTCTACCCTCGGACTAGCGGGAAGTCATGAGCAGTTCTTC | CASSSTLGLAGSHEQFF
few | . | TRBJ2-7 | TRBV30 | TGTGCCTGGAGTAAAGGATGGACAGCTTACGAGCAGTACTTC | CAWSKGWTAYEQYF
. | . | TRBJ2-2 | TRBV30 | TGTGCCCGGCGGTGGAGTAACACCGGGGAGCTGTTTTTT | CARRWSNTGELFF
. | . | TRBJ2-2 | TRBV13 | TGTGCCAGCAGCTTATTTCGCCCGACCGGGGAGCTGTTTTTT | CASSLFRPTGELFF
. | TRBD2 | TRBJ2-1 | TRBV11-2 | TGTGCCAGCAGCTTAGGACTAGCGGTCTACAATGAGCAGTTCTTC | CASSLGLAVYNEQFF
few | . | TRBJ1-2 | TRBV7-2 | TGTGCCAGCAGCCAAAGACAGGCTGGAGACTATGGCTACACCTTC | CASSQRQAGDYGYTF
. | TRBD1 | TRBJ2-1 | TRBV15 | TGTGCCACCAGCAGGGACAGGCGATTATACAATGAGCAGTTCTTC | CATSRDRRLYNEQFF
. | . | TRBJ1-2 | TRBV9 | TGTGCCAGCAGCGTAGTTGGCTATGGCTACACCTTC | CASSVVGYGYTF
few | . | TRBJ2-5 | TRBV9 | TGTGCCAGCAGCGTAGATAAAGAGACCCAGTACTTC | CASSVDKETQYF
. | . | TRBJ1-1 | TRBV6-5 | TGTGCCAGCACCGGGACACCGGAAGAAGCTTTCTTT | CASTGTPEEAFF
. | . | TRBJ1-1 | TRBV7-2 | TGTGCCAGCAGCTTAAACAGCTTGAACACTGAAGCTTTCTTT | CASSLNSLNTEAFF
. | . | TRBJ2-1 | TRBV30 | TGTGCCTGGAGTGTACAAGACCTCCCCTTCTTC | CAWSVQDLPFF
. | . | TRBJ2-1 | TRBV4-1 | TGCGCCAGCAGCCAAGTTAGGGCGGGGAGCTCCTACAATGAGCAGTTCTTC | CASSQVRAGSSYNEQFF
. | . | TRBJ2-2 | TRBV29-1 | TGCAGCGTTGAGCCAGGGAACACCGGGGAGCTGTTTTTT | CSVEPGNTGELFF
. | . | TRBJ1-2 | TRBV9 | TGTGCCAGCAGCGTAGACCGTAACTATGGCTACACCTTC | CASSVDRNYGYTF
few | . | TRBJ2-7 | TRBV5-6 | TGTGCCAGCAGCTTAGGTAGCACCTACGAGCAGTACTTC | CASSLGSTYEQYF
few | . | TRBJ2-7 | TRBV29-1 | TGCAGCGTTAGGGACTCTCCCTACGAGCAGTACTTC | CSVRDSPYEQYF
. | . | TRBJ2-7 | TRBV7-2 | TGTGCCAGCAGCTTTGGGACTGGCGAGCAGTACTTC | CASSFGTGEQYF
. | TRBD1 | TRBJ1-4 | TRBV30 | TGTGCCTGGAGTGTACTCCAGGGGGCTTCTGAAAAACTGTTTTTT | CAWSVLQGASEKLFF
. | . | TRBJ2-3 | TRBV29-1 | TGCAGCGTTGACAACCAGCAGACAGATACGCAGTATTTT | CSVDNQQTDTQYF
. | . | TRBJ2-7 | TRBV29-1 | TGCAGCGTTTCTTCAACCATCACCTACGAGCAGTACTTC | CSVSSTITYEQYF
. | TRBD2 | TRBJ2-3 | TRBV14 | TGTGCCAGCAGCCTAGGATGGGGAGGGCTGACAGATACGCAGTATTTT | CASSLGWGGLTDTQYF
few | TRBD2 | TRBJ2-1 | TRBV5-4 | TGTGCCAGCAGCCTCTTAGCGGGAGGCTACAATGAGCAGTTCTTC | CASSLLAGGYNEQFF
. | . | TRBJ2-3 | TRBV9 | TGTGCCAGCAGCCCATCTAGCTTCACAGGCACAGATACGCAGTATTTT | CASSPSSFTGTDTQYF
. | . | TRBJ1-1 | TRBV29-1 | TGCAGCGTCACCCTTGGGATGAACACTGAAGCTTTCTTT | CSVTLGMNTEAFF
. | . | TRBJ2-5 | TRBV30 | TGTGCCTGGATCAGCTGGGGGGCAAGTCAGGAGACCCAGTACTTC | CAWISWGASQETQYF
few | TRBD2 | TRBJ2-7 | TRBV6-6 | TGTGCCAGCAGTTACCTGGCTAGCGGATCCTACGAGCAGTACTTC | CASSYLASGSYEQYF
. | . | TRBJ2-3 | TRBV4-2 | TGTGCCAGCAGGGCAGGGCAAGATACGCAGTATTTT | CASRAGQDTQYF
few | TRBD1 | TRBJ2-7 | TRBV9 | TGTGCCAGCAGCCCATCTCGGGCAGGGGGCGACGAGCAGTACTTC | CASSPSRAGGDEQYF
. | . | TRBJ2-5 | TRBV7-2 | TGTGCCAGCAGCTCATGGGAGGGGGTTACCTCCCAGTACTTC | CASSSWEGVTSQYF
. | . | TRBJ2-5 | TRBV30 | TGTGCCTGGAGTGTACAAGAAGAGACCCAGTACTTC | CAWSVQEETQYF
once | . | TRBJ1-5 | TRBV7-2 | TGTGCCAGCAGCTTCCGCGGGGGCGACAATCAGCCCCAGCATTTT | CASSFRGGDNQPQHF
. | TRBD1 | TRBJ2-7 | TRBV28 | TGTGCCAGTACTCCCGGCGGCAGGGGGAACTACGAGCAGTACTTC | CASTPGGRGNYEQYF
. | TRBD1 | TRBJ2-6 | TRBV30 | TGTGCCTGGAGGTCTTACCTAGGACAGGGTAGGACTGGGGCCAACGTCCTGACTTTC | CAWRSYLGQGRTGANVLTF
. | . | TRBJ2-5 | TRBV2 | TGTGCCAGCAGCGTACAGTGGATGGGTGAGACCCAGTACTTC | CASSVQWMGETQYF
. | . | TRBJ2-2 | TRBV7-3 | TGTGCCAGCAGCTTGAAGAACGGGGAGCTGTTTTTT | CASSLKNGELFF
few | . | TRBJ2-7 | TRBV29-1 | TGCAGCGTTCTGATGGCAGGGAGCTCCTACGAGCAGTACTTC | CSVLMAGSSYEQYF
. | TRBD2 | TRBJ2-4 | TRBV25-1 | TGTGCCAGCAGTGAATCGGGGGGGAAGGACATTCAGTACTTC | CASSESGGKDIQYF
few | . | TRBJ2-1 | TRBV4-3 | TGCGCCAGCAGCCAGAGCCTACTTTCCAATGAGCAGTTCTTC | CASSQSLLSNEQFF
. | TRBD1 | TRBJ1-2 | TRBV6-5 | TGTGCCAGCAGAAGGGGACAGGCGAACTATGGCTACACCTTC | CASRRGQANYGYTF
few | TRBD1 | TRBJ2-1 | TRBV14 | TGTGCCAGCAGCCTCCTGGGACAGGGATCCAATGAGCAGTTCTTC | CASSLLGQGSNEQFF
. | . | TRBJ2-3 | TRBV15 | TGTGCCACCAGCAGAGATTGGAATACGCAGTATTTT | CATSRDWNTQYF
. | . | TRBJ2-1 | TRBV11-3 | TGTGCCAGCAGCGCCACTAGTTTTCGGGATTACAATGAGCAGTTCTTC | CASSATSFRDYNEQFF
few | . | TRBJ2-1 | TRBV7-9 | TGTGCCAGCAGCTTGGGGCGCTCCTACAATGAGCAGTTCTTC | CASSLGRSYNEQFF
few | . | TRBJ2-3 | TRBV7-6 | TGTGCCAGCAGCTTAGACCCGGGGACGCAGTATTTT | CASSLDPGTQYF